The rows below give T cell receptor beta chains drawn from one sample of a study of graft-versus-host responses after intestinal transplantation. Clones were sequenced by immunoSEQ multiplex PCR, and TCRdb holds only the in-frame ones, with some missing. The sample lists tens of thousands of clones, over 80% occurring once. Their recognized antigens are unknown. The input for sequencing was unstimulated CD8+ T cells sorted from spleen or lymph node cells, taken before intestinal transplant. The receptor source for this set is a human donor who received an intestinal transplant. The CDR3 runs from the conserved cysteine through the conserved F or W. D genes are given only for firm matches. Clone size is given for some rows only: seen once, a few or many times, or a class if the clone is expanded.

CDR3 DNA | CDR3 protein | D gene | J gene | clone size | V gene
TGTGCCAGCAGTTATAGCGTAAGCTCCTACAATGAGCAGTTCTTC | CASSYSVSSYNEQFF | NA | TRBJ2-1 | NA | TRBV7-2
TGTGCCAGCGGTAGCGGGGGAACCTACGAGCAGTACTTC | CASGSGGTYEQYF | TRBD2 | TRBJ2-7 | NA | TRBV9
TGCGCCAGCGGGTCTTTTGGGGATGGAGAGACCCAGTACTTC | CASGSFGDGETQYF | NA | TRBJ2-5 | NA | TRBV5-1
TGTGCCAGCAGTGAGACCAATGAGCAGTTCTTC | CASSETNEQFF | NA | TRBJ2-1 | NA | TRBV2
TGTGCCAGCAGTTTTGCAGGGAGCACTGAAGCTTTCTTT | CASSFAGSTEAFF | NA | TRBJ1-1 | few | TRBV27
TGTGCCAGCAGCTTAGCCGGGACAGGTCCCTATGGCTACACCTTC | CASSLAGTGPYGYTF | TRBD1 | TRBJ1-2 | NA | TRBV7-9
TGCGCCAGCAGCCAAGAGTCGGAGGATTACTATGGCTACACCTTC | CASSQESEDYYGYTF | NA | TRBJ1-2 | NA | TRBV4-1
TGTGCCAGTACCATCGGCTTAGAGCAGTTCTTC | CASTIGLEQFF | NA | TRBJ2-1 | NA | TRBV19
TGTGCCAGTAGTATAGGTACAGGATCGGTGACGACTTTCTTT | CASSIGTGSVTTFF | NA | TRBJ1-1 | NA | TRBV19
TGTGCCAGCAGTTCGGGACTAGCGGGCACCGGGGAGCTGTTTTTT | CASSSGLAGTGELFF | TRBD2 | TRBJ2-2 | NA | TRBV2
TGCAGCGTTGCGAGGAGTACAGATACGCAGTATTTT | CSVARSTDTQYF | NA | TRBJ2-3 | NA | TRBV29-1
TGTGCCAGCAGTGATCAGGGGTACGAGACCCAGTACTTC | CASSDQGYETQYF | NA | TRBJ2-5 | NA | TRBV6-1
TGTGCCAGCAGTTACGGGGGAAAAGCCTACGAGCAGTACTTC | CASSYGGKAYEQYF | NA | TRBJ2-7 | NA | TRBV6-5
TGTGCCACTCCCGGACAGGACCACAATGAGCAGTTCTTC | CATPGQDHNEQFF | TRBD1 | TRBJ2-1 | few | TRBV6-5
TGTGCCAGCAGTGAAGGGAGGACAGGGGGCGGGGATGGCTACACCTTC | CASSEGRTGGGDGYTF | TRBD1 | TRBJ1-2 | NA | TRBV2
TGTGCCAGCAACGGAGACACCGGGGAGCTGTTTTTT | CASNGDTGELFF | NA | TRBJ2-2 | once | TRBV6-5
TGCGCCAGCAGTGAGTCGACGGGTTACGAGCAGTACTTC | CASSESTGYEQYF | NA | TRBJ2-7 | NA | TRBV10-1
TGTGCCAGCAGAGTAGCGGGAGGGTCCTACGAGCAGTACTTC | CASRVAGGSYEQYF | TRBD2 | TRBJ2-7 | NA | TRBV27
TGTGCCAGCAGCCTAAGAGGGGGTCGCGAGGCAGCTGAAGCTTTCTTT | CASSLRGGREAAEAFF | NA | TRBJ1-1 | once | TRBV7-3
TGTGCCAGCAGCTTCGGACAGGGGGCGGGTGGCTACACCTTC | CASSFGQGAGGYTF | TRBD1 | TRBJ1-2 | NA | TRBV9
TGTGCCAGCAGCTTGGCGGGGCTCTCCTACGAGCAGTACTTC | CASSLAGLSYEQYF | NA | TRBJ2-7 | NA | TRBV5-4
TGTGCCAGCAGTGGACTTGCAACTAATGAAAAACTGTTTTTT | CASSGLATNEKLFF | NA | TRBJ1-4 | NA | TRBV27
TGCGCCAGCAGCCAAATTGGGACCTACGAGCAGTACTTC | CASSQIGTYEQYF | NA | TRBJ2-7 | once | TRBV4-1
TGTGCCAGCAGCTCCGTCCCCCCGACAGGGGGCCAAGAGACCCAGTACTTC | CASSSVPPTGGQETQYF | TRBD1 | TRBJ2-5 | NA | TRBV7-3
TGTGCCAGCAGCGTAGCTCTAGCGGGGAAAGATACGCAGTATTTT | CASSVALAGKDTQYF | TRBD2 | TRBJ2-3 | NA | TRBV9
TGTGCCAGCAGCGGAGACGGGAGGATGGTTGATGAGCAGTTCTTC | CASSGDGRMVDEQFF | TRBD2 | TRBJ2-1 | NA | TRBV9
TGTGCCAGCAGCTCGGCAGGGGGCGCAGATACGCAGTATTTT | CASSSAGGADTQYF | TRBD1 | TRBJ2-3 | NA | TRBV11-1
TGTGCCAGCAGTTGGGGTCTTTTCTACGAGCAGTACTTC | CASSWGLFYEQYF | NA | TRBJ2-7 | NA | TRBV6-5
TGTGCCAGCAGTTACGCCGAGGGACAGTCCTACGAGCAGTACTTC | CASSYAEGQSYEQYF | TRBD1 | TRBJ2-7 | NA | TRBV6-5
TGTGCCAGCAGCTTGGAACCGGGACACTACTCTGGAAACACCATATATTTT | CASSLEPGHYSGNTIYF | NA | TRBJ1-3 | NA | TRBV5-5
TGTGCCAGCAGCGGGACTAGCGGGAGTGCCGAGCAGTACTTC | CASSGTSGSAEQYF | TRBD2 | TRBJ2-7 | NA | TRBV7-6
TGTGCCAGCAGTTTGACAGGGGTGGGCACAGATACGCAGTATTTT | CASSLTGVGTDTQYF | TRBD1 | TRBJ2-3 | NA | TRBV28
TGTGCCAGCAGTTACGACCTAGCGGGGGCCTACAATGAGCAGTTCTTC | CASSYDLAGAYNEQFF | TRBD2 | TRBJ2-1 | NA | TRBV6-5